The sequence of this T cell receptor beta chain was determined in a study of blood T cell repertoires in COVID-19. About the research overall: Samples of COVID-19 (acute and convalescent) were obtained from the United States, Italy and Spain. T cells, B-cell-depleted T cells, or PBMCs supplied cDNA or gDNA.

In the original processing: Estimation of nucleated cell counts was performed using reference gene primer amplification. Method: immunoSEQ multiplex PCR; TCRdb's copy keeps in-frame clones and lacks some. Clone size and V and J calls were adopted from that table, with D and trimming inferred from the DNA. The table has approximately 56,000 clones, around 81% seen once. The CDR3 totals 16 residues. Looked up from germline, CDR1 is MNHEY and CDR2 is SVGEGT. V was clipped by 4 bases and J by 2 bases; unmatched bases: 11. Seattle patients were enrolled during active infection and followed longitudinally. The chain recombines TRBV6-2 or TRBV6-3 with TRBJ2-7; TRBD2 matches 7 bases. This TCR was sampled from a woman of 80 years or more with COVID-19, enrolled during active disease. What was sequenced was peripheral blood. Written as DNA, the CDR3 is TGTGCCAGCAGTTTCAATCTAGCGGTTAGCGCCTACGAGCAGTACTTC. As protein: CASSFNLAVSAYEQYF.